This T cell receptor (beta chain) was recorded in a study of cytomegalovirus exposure and HLA in healthy donors (dated by TCRdb to about 2017). With regard to the full study: An earlier analysis of some 600 of the donors reported under 300 Gb of sequence data and around 110 million unique TCR beta sequences obtained from about 180 million T cells. Roughly 300 gigabases of sequencing data and approximately 85 million unique TCR sequences were included in an early release covering under 650 HLA-typed donors. Among the approximately 420 genotyped donors, approximately 76% belonged to the genetic ancestry cluster associated with self-reported Caucasian donors. The aim of the study was to test whether cataloging public T cell receptors could identify signatures of past pathogen exposure. The study profiled the T cell repertoires of more than 500 subjects by immunosequencing and related them to cytomegalovirus serostatus. Besides the first cohort of some 670 subjects, a separate validation cohort made up of over 100 different subjects was used. To predict cytomegalovirus infection status, the study combined high-throughput TCR immunosequencing, statistical association of individual TCRs with disease status, and machine learning. In a later analysis, previously published TCR beta repertoires from 666 donors were re-analyzed and high-resolution HLA genotyping was added so that TCR occurrence patterns could be studied. Rather than using new phenotypic data, the later analysis identified candidate immune exposures from TCR beta sequences and from how often those sequences occurred across donors. An earlier analysis of a few hundred of the donors applied high-throughput TCR beta sequencing to assess whether each TCR beta V gene segment acted as functional or pseudogenic. Donor age, sex, ethnicity and CMV serostatus were compiled together with the repertoire data. Genome-wide SNP genotypes for about 60% of the roughly 700 donors were used in a later genetic analysis, which treated that subset as a discovery cohort. Every discovery cohort repertoire had been produced on one sequencing platform. HLA typing included class I and class II loci at four-digit resolution. Typing coverage differed by locus: A, B, C, DRB1 and DQB1 were typed in roughly 620-630 donors, DQA1 in 500 to 550, DPA1 in roughly 590, and DPB1 in just under 490. A few DR-DQ haplotypes were treated as single units for association and clustering because of strong linkage in the cohort. Among approximately 370 genotyped donors of the cohort, an average of roughly 230,000 unique TCR beta nucleotide sequences was sequenced per donor, of which 15% to 20% were non-productive.

Of note for this clone: What this receptor recognizes is not known. The input lacks base qualities; no much larger clone sits a single base away.

The CDR3, from cysteine to phenylalanine, totals 14 residues. Of the read, only the CDR3 DNA is kept; its 42 bases are in frame from base 1. Taken from the germline V gene, the CDR1 and CDR2 loops are SNHLY and FYNNEI. Germline trimming: 5 bases from V, 0 bases from J; junction bases outside gene matches: 1. The library was obtained by the immunoSEQ multiplex PCR assay. For the multiplex PCR, a mixture combining 60 forward primers for TCR Vbeta segments and 13 reverse primers for TCR Jbeta segments was used. A multiplex PCR assay on genomic DNA amplified the CDR3 region of rearranged TCR beta genes. The amplified TCR beta libraries were sequenced on the Illumina HiSeq System as 87-base-pair reads. From the authors' description of their analysis: In a later analysis, tens of millions of unique TCR beta chains were counted across the 500 to 850 repertoires, and approximately 9.9 million of these chains were shared by at least two donors. To remove PCR and sequencing errors, raw reads were error-corrected and collapsed into unique sequences using a nearest-neighbor algorithm that merged closely related sequences. To assign V, D and J gene segments, CDR3 sequences were aligned to IMGT reference sequences. For a sequence to be retained, a match of at least six nucleotides was required to both a V gene segment and a J gene segment. A rearrangement counted as productive if the CDR3 had no stop codons and remained in frame with V and J, and every other rearrangement counted as non-productive. Following IMGT convention, CDR3 was defined as the stretch from the second conserved V-encoded cysteine up to the conserved J-encoded phenylalanine. The earlier analysis of 587 of the donors excluded sequences that lacked an unambiguous match to a single V gene segment. In an earlier analysis of approximately 560 of the donors, a V segment was called functional when productive rearrangements were above 56.7%, and segregating when the standard deviation between donors exceeded 5%. A statistical classification framework was built to diagnose cytomegalovirus status from the catalog of TCR beta chain sequences. In a later analysis, TCR nucleotide sequences were compared against IMGT/GENE-DB human TR gene sequences so that V and J genes could be assigned. In a later analysis, CDR3 sequences and most-parsimonious VDJ recombination scenarios were assigned using the TCRdist pipeline. In a later analysis, every TCR beta chain was defined by the combination of its CDR3 amino acid sequence and its V-gene family, and reads without a unique V-gene family were dropped. In a later analysis, fewer than 600 highly shared, low-generation-probability nucleotide sequences were removed to address suspected cross-contamination and a sequencing artifact. For each public chain, a later analysis derived a clonal expansion index from normalized ranks of inferred template counts within each repertoire. In a later analysis, generation probabilities were computed with a VDJ recombination model fitted to out-of-frame rearrangements, and the resulting probabilities were checked against IGoR. A later analysis scored TCR-TCR, TCR-HLA and TCR-CMV co-occurrence with hypergeometric tests, applying a repertoire-size bias correction to TCR pairs. A later analysis estimated false discovery rates by permuting HLA or CMV assignments 20 times. In a later analysis, co-occurring TCRs were grouped using DBSCAN, with TCRdist sequence similarity added in when clustering inside HLA-allele-positive subsets. For co-occurrence clustering, repertoires with fewer than 30,000 or more than 120,000 public chains were excluded, along with a handful of repertoires with anomalous nucleotide sharing. Sourced from immuneACCESS, this table was stored by TCRdb with only in-frame sequences that have V and J called. A share of the clones is absent; for the studies checked, an unresolved V gene accounts for under half, and the remainder has no known explanation. V, J and clone size are those of that table, while D and trimming were read from the DNA. The sample table lists about 180,000 clones, about 80% of them with a count of one. In total, the top ten clones hold almost 7% of the sample.

The cohort comprised around 690 healthy bone marrow donors. At the time of sampling, all cohort members were nominally healthy, though unrecorded immune exposures were likely present. The donor was CMV seropositive and belonged to the group of 250 to 300 seropositive cohort members. Every donor gave a peripheral blood sample, and the peripheral blood mononuclear cells from that sample were used for TCR beta sequencing. The Qiagen DNeasy Blood Extraction Kit was used to extract genomic DNA from the blood cell samples. What the work shows at the level of the full study, not this receptor alone: When HLA alleles, especially DR and DQ, strongly co-occurred, attributing TCR associations to individual alleles was difficult. Because HLA typing was unavailable for some donors at each locus, only the typed subset was used in association tests. In a later analysis, HLA-associated TCR beta chains showed more clonal expansion and lower generation probabilities than non-associated chains that were equally common. In both the original and validation cohorts, the classifier was reported to diagnose cytomegalovirus status with high specificity and sensitivity. In a later analysis, most CMV-associated TCR beta chains were found to appear HLA-restricted, with HLA associations seemingly driven largely by CMV exposure. The only immune exposure information available for the cohort was CMV serostatus. Correlated functional status among segregating V segments might be attributable to linkage disequilibrium, but an unknown experimental factor could not be ruled out. Only TCR beta chains were sequenced in this cohort, and the absence of alpha or paired-chain data limited detectable features. The study listed around 160 TCR beta chains as associated with cytomegalovirus. An earlier analysis of around 500 of the donors showed that most TCR beta V segments appeared in productive rearrangements either about 87% or about 30% of the time, which broadly matched IMGT annotations. Presence/absence analyses assumed roughly uniform sequencing depth across donors, an assumption that may not hold. A cluster of highly shared sequence variants was judged likely to represent a technical artifact of the sequencing pipeline. Three of the identified cytomegalovirus-associated TCR beta chains were confirmed in vitro to be specific for cytomegalovirus antigens. In a later analysis, the rate of TCR association differed among HLA loci, with DRB1 alleles having the most associated TCRs and HLA-C alleles having the fewest. A further reported finding was that TCR beta sequences accurately predicted the HLA-A and HLA-B alleles for most subjects in the first cohort. While some public TCRs were present in many individuals, most TCR sequences turned up only very rarely across donors. Some IMGT-functional V segments, including TRBV6-2 and TRBV6-3, could not be distinguished by the 87-base-pair reads and were therefore excluded. In a later analysis, more than 15,000 TCR beta sequences were associated with specific HLA alleles at a false discovery rate of 0.05. Several of the top co-occurrence clusters appeared to be linked to parvovirus B19, influenza, CMV and Epstein-Barr virus, according to a later analysis. According to a later genetic analysis, donors in an Asian-associated ancestry cluster had fewer N-insertions in productive TCRs than the roughly 670-donor mean. In a later genetic analysis, a missense DCLRE1C variant was associated with V-gene and J-gene trimming of TCR beta chains, and the association was replicated in an independent cohort. Because counts were too low, about 15 rarely observed V segments, including chromosome 9 orphons, were left out of the earlier analysis of approximately 500 of the donors. The authors suggested that the approach could potentially be extended to other disease states and immunological phenotypes.

This chain is built from TRBV2 and TRBJ1-1; TRBD1 aligns with 9 central bases. The sequence came from a man aged 25 to 45 in good health and CMV-seropositive. The sample comprised PBMCs. CDR3 sequence: CASSRTGVNTEAFF. The DNA reads as follows: TGTGCCAGCAGTCGGACAGGGGTGAACACTGAAGCTTTCTTT.